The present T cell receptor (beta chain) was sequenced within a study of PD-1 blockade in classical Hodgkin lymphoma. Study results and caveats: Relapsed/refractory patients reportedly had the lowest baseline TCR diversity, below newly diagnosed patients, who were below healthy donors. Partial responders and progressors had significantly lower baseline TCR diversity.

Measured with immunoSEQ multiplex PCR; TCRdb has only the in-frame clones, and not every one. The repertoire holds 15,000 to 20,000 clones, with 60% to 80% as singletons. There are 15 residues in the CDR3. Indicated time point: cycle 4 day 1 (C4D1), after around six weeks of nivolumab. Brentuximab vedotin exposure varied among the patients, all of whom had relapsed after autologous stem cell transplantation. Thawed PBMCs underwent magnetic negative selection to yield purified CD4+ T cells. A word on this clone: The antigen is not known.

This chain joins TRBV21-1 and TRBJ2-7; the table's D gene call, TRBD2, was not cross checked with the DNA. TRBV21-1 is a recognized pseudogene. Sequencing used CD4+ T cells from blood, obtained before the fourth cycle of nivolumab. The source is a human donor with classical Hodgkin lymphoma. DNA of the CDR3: TGTGCCAGCAGCACTTTCGGAGGGCCGACCTACGAGCAGTACTTC. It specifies CASSTFGGPTYEQYF.